One sample yielded the 5 T cell receptor beta chains listed below, sequenced in a study of T cells in Graves' hyperthyroidism and ophthalmopathy (dated by TCRdb to about 2019). The method behind the library was multiplex PCR. The instrument given in TCRdb is Illumina HiSeq 2000. TCR beta CDR3 regions were amplified from RNA transcripts. The first round of RT-PCR for the TCR CDR3 was performed with the HTBI primer set and the Qiagen OneStep RT-PCR kit. TCRdb trimmed public reads at Q25 via fastp, called clones via MiXCR and kept in-frame beta chains. Rows are combined by CDR3 protein, so each entry shows the most common genes and DNA. For this sample there are about 350,000 distinct CDR3 sequences; about 15% appear just once. The ten largest make up around 23% of the sample. Sequencing was performed on blood. Receptor source: a woman in her twenties or thirties with Graves' hyperthyroidism.

As concerns this clonotype: With a much larger clone just one base away, this may be a read error. The chain carries TRBV7-2 and TRBJ1-6, with no clear D. From germline, CDR1 is SGHTA and CDR2 FQGNSA. CDR3 length: 13 amino acids. The CDR3 protein is CASSLKQNSPLRF. The CDR3 bases are TGTGCCAGCAGCTTAAAACAGAATTCACCCCTCCGCTTT.

This clonotype occurred once. The J gene is TRBJ2-7, the V gene TRBV18; 8 nucleotides match TRBD1. The ends lost 8 bases at V and 5 bases at J; junction bases unmatched: 11. CDR3 length: 14 residues. CDR1 and CDR2 from the germline V gene are KGHSH and LQKENI. CDR3 coding DNA: TGTGCCAGCCCGCCTCTAGGACAGGGAGACGAGCAGTACTTC. This gives the protein CASPPLGQGDEQYF.

The rearrangement joins TRBV3-1 to TRBJ2-7; the D gene is possibly TRBD2 (6 bases). V gave up 4 bases and J gave up 6 bases, with 13 bases separating them. Germline-derived CDR1 and CDR2 are LGHDT and YNNKEL (reference sequence). This CDR3 contains 13 residues. The CDR3 nucleotides are TGTGCCAGCAGCCTGGGCCGGAGGGGCGAGCAGTACTTC. Amino acid sequence: CASSLGRRGEQYF.

This clonotype showed up just a few times. The chain carries TRBV20-1 and TRBJ1-6; D is unresolved. Trimming stripped 7 bases from V and 1 base from J, with 17 bases between. Germline V CDR1 and CDR2: DFQATT, SNEGSKA (reference sequence). CDR3 length equals 16 residues. DNA of the CDR3: TGCAGTGTTCGAACCGGGAGACAATCCTATAATTCACCCCTCCACTTT. Translating it yields CSVRTGRQSYNSPLHF.

This clonotype was detected a few times. This chain links TRBV28 with TRBJ1-5; D gene uncertain. This CDR3 is built from 15 residues. The V end was cut by 3 bases, the J end by 0 bases, with 9 bases between. Germline CDR1 reads MDHEN; CDR2 reads SYDVKM. The CDR3 nucleotides are TGTGCCAGCAGTTTCCGAGATACTAGCAATCAGCCCCAGCATTTT. Protein sequence: CASSFRDTSNQPQHF. Supplemented by reference TRBV28 and TRBJ1-5, the full variable domain reads DVKVTQSSRYLVKRTGEKVFLECVQDMDHENMFWYRQDPGLGLRLIYFSYDVKMKEKGDIPEGYSVSREKKERFSLILESASTNQTSMYLCASSFRDTSNQPQHFGDGTRLSIL.